The TCR beta chain under discussion was sequenced for a study of shared clonotypes between healthy human individuals. Overall study: With ages of 18 to 49, the donors were two women and three men. The study's findings and limits: Across subsets, estimated richness was generally greater for naive than for memory populations. Some naive CD4 clonotypes, approximately 4.5%, turned up in common across several donors. Clonotypes shared by all four donors outscored non-shared clonotypes in generation probability.

On this clone itself: Antigen specificity is unknown.

Assay used: immunoSEQ multiplex PCR; TCRdb lists only in-frame clones, some missing. The sample contains approximately 1.4 million clones, around 98% of which appear only once. CDR3 length: 14 amino acids. The J segment lost 6 bases and the V segment lost 6 bases, leaving 5 bases of the junction unmatched. Germline V gene lookup returns CDR1 KGHSH and CDR2 LQKENI. The TCR sequence derives from a man aged 25-45 years in good health. The sequencing input was naive CD4+ T cells sorted from blood. Described subset: CD45RA+ positively selected. The rearrangement links TRBV18 to TRBJ2-1; 10 bases align to TRBD1. CDR3 amino acids: CASSDRGHSNEQFF. The DNA for the CDR3 is TGTGCCAGCTCTGACAGGGGGCATAGCAATGAGCAGTTCTTC.